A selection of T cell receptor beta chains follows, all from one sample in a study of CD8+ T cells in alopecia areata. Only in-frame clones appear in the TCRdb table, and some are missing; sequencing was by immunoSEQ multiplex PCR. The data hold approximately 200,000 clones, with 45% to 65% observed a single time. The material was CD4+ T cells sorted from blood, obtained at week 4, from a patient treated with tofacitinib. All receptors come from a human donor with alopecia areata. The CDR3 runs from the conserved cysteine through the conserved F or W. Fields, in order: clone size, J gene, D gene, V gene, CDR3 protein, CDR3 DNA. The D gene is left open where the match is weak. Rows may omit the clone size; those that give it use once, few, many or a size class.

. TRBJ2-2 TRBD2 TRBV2 CASKLPGLAARYTGELFF TGTGCCAGCAAACTCCCGGGACTAGCTGCTAGGTACACCGGGGAGCTGTTTTTT
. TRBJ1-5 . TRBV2 CASTRDLDQPQHF TGTGCCAGCACCCGGGACCTGGACCAGCCCCAGCATTTT
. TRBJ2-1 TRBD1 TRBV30 CACETGSSYNEQFF TGTGCCTGTGAGACAGGGTCTTCCTACAATGAGCAGTTCTTC
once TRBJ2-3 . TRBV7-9 CASSLGWTPNTQYF TGTGCCAGCAGCTTAGGTTGGACACCAAATACGCAGTATTTT
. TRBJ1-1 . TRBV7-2 CASSLGFSVMNTEAFF TGTGCCAGCAGCTTAGGTTTTTCGGTAATGAACACTGAAGCTTTCTTT
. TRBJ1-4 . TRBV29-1 CSAGPATNEKLFF TGCAGCGCCGGACCAGCAACTAATGAAAAACTGTTTTTT
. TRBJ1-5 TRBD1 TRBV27 CASRPTGGGQPQHF TGTGCCAGCAGACCTACAGGGGGGGGCCAGCCCCAGCATTTT
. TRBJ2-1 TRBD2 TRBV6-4 CASSDVGLAGNEQFF TGTGCCAGCAGTGACGTGGGACTAGCTGGCAATGAGCAGTTCTTC
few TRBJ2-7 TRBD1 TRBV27 CASSLSPRDRGYEQYF TGTGCCAGCAGTTTATCCCCGCGGGACAGGGGGTACGAGCAGTACTTC
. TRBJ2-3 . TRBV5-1 CASGLDGTQYF TGCGCCAGCGGCTTGGACGGTACGCAGTATTTT
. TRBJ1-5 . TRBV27 CASSLTGAGGNQPQHF TGTGCCAGCAGTTTAACCGGGGCGGGGGGCAATCAGCCCCAGCATTTT
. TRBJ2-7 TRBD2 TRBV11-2 CASSSSGTSGKQYF TGTGCCAGCAGCTCCTCCGGGACTAGCGGCAAGCAGTACTTC
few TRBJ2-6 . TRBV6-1 CASTPLSGANVLTF TGTGCCAGCACCCCCCTCTCTGGGGCCAACGTCCTGACTTTC
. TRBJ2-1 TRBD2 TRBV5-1 CASSPGTSGSSYNEQFF TGCGCCAGCAGCCCGGGGACTAGCGGGAGCTCCTACAATGAGCAGTTCTTC
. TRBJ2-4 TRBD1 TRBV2 CASSGDRKNIQYF TGTGCCAGCAGCGGGGACAGGAAAAACATTCAGTACTTC
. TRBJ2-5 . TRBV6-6 CASSPRQETQYF TGTGCCAGCAGCCCCCGCCAAGAGACCCAGTACTTC
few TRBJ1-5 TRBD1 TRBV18 CASSPTGGNQPQHF TGTGCCAGCTCACCAACAGGGGGCAATCAGCCCCAGCATTTT
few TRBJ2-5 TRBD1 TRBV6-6 CASSAGQGAKETQYF TGTGCCAGCAGTGCCGGACAGGGGGCGAAAGAGACCCAGTACTTC
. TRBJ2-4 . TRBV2 CASSEEQAKQYF TGTGCCAGCAGTGAAGAGCAGGCTAAGCAGTACTTC
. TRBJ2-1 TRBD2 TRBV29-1 CSVEDGLAGDNEQFF TGCAGCGTTGAAGATGGACTAGCGGGGGACAATGAGCAGTTCTTC
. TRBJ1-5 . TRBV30 CAWSVRRDLGSNQPQHF TGTGCCTGGAGTGTACGCCGGGACCTCGGAAGCAATCAGCCCCAGCATTTT
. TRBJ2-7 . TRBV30 CAWGGGHEQYF TGTGCCTGGGGTGGGGGTCACGAGCAGTACTTC
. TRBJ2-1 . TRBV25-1 CASSEILGVEFF TGTGCCAGCAGTGAAATCTTAGGGGTTGAATTCTTC
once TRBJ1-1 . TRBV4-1 CASSQEGLNSNTEAFF TGCGCCAGCAGCCAAGAGGGACTGAATTCGAACACTGAAGCTTTCTTT
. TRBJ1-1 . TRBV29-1 CSVDFVGTEAFF TGCAGCGTTGATTTCGTCGGCACTGAAGCTTTCTTT